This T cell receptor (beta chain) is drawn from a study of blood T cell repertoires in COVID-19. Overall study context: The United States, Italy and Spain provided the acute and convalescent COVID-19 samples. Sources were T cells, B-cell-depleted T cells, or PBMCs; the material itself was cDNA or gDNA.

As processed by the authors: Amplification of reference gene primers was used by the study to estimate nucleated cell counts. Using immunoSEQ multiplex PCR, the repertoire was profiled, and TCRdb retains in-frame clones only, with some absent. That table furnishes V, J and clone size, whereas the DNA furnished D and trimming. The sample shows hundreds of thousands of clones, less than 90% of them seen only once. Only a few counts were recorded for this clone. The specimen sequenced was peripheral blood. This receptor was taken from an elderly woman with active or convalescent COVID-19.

The CDR3 DNA reads as TGTGCTAGTGCTCCAGACAGGGTCTCTGGAAACACCATATATTTT. As protein: CASAPDRVSGNTIYF. V and J are TRBV12-5 and TRBJ1-3, with 7 bases identical to TRBD1. V was pared by 7 bases and J by 0 bases, with 6 bases of the junction left unmatched. Germline CDR1 is LGHNT and CDR2 is FRNRAP. This CDR3 has 15 residues.